This TCR beta chain stems from a study of T cell repertoires in cytomegalovirus infection. Study-level information: Evidence of both CMV infection and a matching HLA type came from public TCR beta signatures.

As for this clonotype: Antigen unknown.

Study-wide findings and caveats: CMV carriers with the relevant HLA were identified by cumulative public TCR beta family frequency. In two of eight donors, the top clonotype was HLA-C-restricted CMV-specific.

The CDR3 contains 14 residues. V was clipped by 9 bases and J by 2 bases, with 16 bases between them. CDR1 and CDR2 (germline): MDHEN, SYDVKM. TCRdb re-analysed the reads in MiXCR, keeping a single row per CDR3 protein. The table includes 500,000 to 600,000 distinct CDR3 sequences, about 17% detected once. This sequence originates from a human donor in good health (CMV status not recorded). Some clones in this sample may be carry-over from other donors' samples. Specimen: CD8+ T cells from PBMCs. The chain has TRBV28 and TRBJ2-5; TRBD1 or TRBD2 may be the D gene (5 bases each). This chain's CDR3 is CASKRGLKQETQYF. CDR3 DNA sequence: TGTGCCAGTAAGAGGGGTTTGAAGCAAGAGACCCAGTACTTC.